A selection of T cell receptor beta chains follows, all from one sample in a study of T-cell reconstitution after alpha-beta-depleted transplantation in children. TCRdb itself ran the PCR reads through MiXCR, one entry per CDR3 protein. The sample carries roughly 500,000 distinct CDR3 sequences, roughly an eighth recorded once. The specimen comprised PBMCs from the stem cell graft donor, sampled from the stem cell graft. The source is a human donor who donated a stem cell graft to a child with combined immunodeficiency. CDR3s include the opening cysteine and the closing phenylalanine or tryptophan. D genes are given only for firm matches. Size values are once, few and many counts, or a class for expanded clones, and some rows have none.

. TRBD2 TRBJ2-1 TRBV6-4 TGTGCCAGCAGTGACGGGGGACTAAACTACAATGAGCAGTTCTTC CASSDGGLNYNEQFF
few TRBD2 TRBJ2-1 TRBV5-6 TGTGCCAGCAGCGCACTGACCGGGACTAGCGGGATGCGGCAGTTCTTC CASSALTGTSGMRQFF
. TRBD1 TRBJ2-2 TRBV12-3/TRBV12-4 TGTGCCAGCAGTCCACGGACAGGGAGGTTCGCCGGGGAGCTGTTTTTT CASSPRTGRFAGELFF
. . TRBJ1-6 TRBV7-6 TGTGCCAGCAGTCTAGCAGGGTTCCATAATTCACCCCTCCACTTT CASSLAGFHNSPLHF
. . TRBJ2-7 TRBV12-5 TGTGCTAGCGAGGAGCGCCCGAGGTACGAGCAGTACTTC CASEERPRYEQYF
few TRBD1 TRBJ1-1 TRBV4-3 TGCGCCAGCAGCCCAGACATAACAGGGGGCAACACTGAAGCTTTCTTT CASSPDITGGNTEAFF
. . TRBJ2-1 TRBV7-8 TGTGCCAGCAGCCCAGGTCGGATGGCCCGTATAGACAATGAGCAGTTCTTC CASSPGRMARIDNEQFF
few TRBD1 TRBJ2-7 TRBV7-2 TGTGCCAGCAGCCTACACCCGGGACAGGTTTACGAGCAGTACTTC CASSLHPGQVYEQYF
. . TRBJ2-4 TRBV6-5 TGTGCCAGCAGCCGCTTCAGGTCACGTCTAGCCAAAAACATTCAGTACTTC CASSRFRSRLAKNIQYF
few . TRBJ2-4 TRBV7-2 TGTGCCAGCAGCCCCGCCGGGTTAGCCAAAAACATTCAGTACTTC CASSPAGLAKNIQYF
. TRBD1 TRBJ2-5 TRBV5-1 TGCGCCAGCACTGCCGGGACAGGGGAAGAGACCGAGTACTTC CASTAGTGEETEYF
. TRBD1 TRBJ1-1 TRBV6-2/TRBV6-3 TGTGCCAGCAGGCCGGGACAGATGAACACTGAAGCTTTCTTT CASRPGQMNTEAFF
. TRBD1 TRBJ2-5 TRBV7-9 TGTGGAGCCCCGACAGGGGTTCTTCAAGAGACCCAGTACTTC CGAPTGVLQETQYF
. . TRBJ2-7 TRBV7-9 TGTGCCAGCAGCCCTACAGGGACCCCCTCTTGGTTCCACGAGCAGTACTTC CASSPTGTPSWFHEQYF
few . TRBJ1-1 TRBV18 TGTGCCAGCTCACCCGGGGAGGGCACTGAAGCTTTCTTT CASSPGEGTEAFF
many . TRBJ2-1 TRBV4-3 TGCGCCAGCAGCCAAGATTCTAGCCGCAATGAGCAGTTCTTC CASSQDSSRNEQFF
many . TRBJ1-4 TRBV9 TGTGCCAGCAGCGTACGCGAGGGAACTAATGAAAAACTGTTTTTT CASSVREGTNEKLFF
. . TRBJ1-2 TRBV6-1 TGTGCCAGCAACCTTTGGGTGAAGAACTATGGCTACACCTTC CASNLWVKNYGYTF
. . TRBJ1-4 TRBV20-1 TGCAGTGCTAGCAGGGGTGAAAAACTGTTTTTT CSASRGEKLFF
many TRBD2 TRBJ2-7 TRBV11-2 TGTGCCAGCAGCCGATCTAGCGGATTGACGGATGAGCAGTACTTC CASSRSSGLTDEQYF
. . TRBJ2-5 TRBV7-2 TGTGCCAGCAGCTTAGATCCCCTTATCATCCAGACCCAGTACTTC CASSLDPLIIQTQYF
. . TRBJ1-5 TRBV25-1 TGTGCCAGCAGTGAATACCAGGGCAATCAGCCCCAGCATTTT CASSEYQGNQPQHF
. . TRBJ2-5 TRBV10-3 TGTGCCATCAGTAAAATACAGGGGAGGTTGGAGACCCAGTACTTC CAISKIQGRLETQYF
. . TRBJ2-7 TRBV13 TGTGCCAGCAGCTTATTCACGGGGACGACCTACGAGCAGTACTTC CASSLFTGTTYEQYF
. TRBD2 TRBJ2-1 TRBV6-4 TGTGCCAGCAGTGACCGGGCGGGAGGGGTCGATGAGCAGTTCTTC CASSDRAGGVDEQFF
. . TRBJ2-7 TRBV7-2 TGTGCCAGCAGCTTAGGTAGGGAAGGGGCCTACGAGCAGTACTTC CASSLGREGAYEQYF
. TRBD2 TRBJ2-7 TRBV5-1 TGCGCCAGCAGCCGACTTGTAGCGGGGGGCAGACTAAGCTCCTACGAGCAGTACTTC CASSRLVAGGRLSSYEQYF
. TRBD2 TRBJ2-3 TRBV5-5 TGTGCCAGCAGCGCGACTAGCGGGAGCTCCTTAAGCACAGATACGCAGTATTTT CASSATSGSSLSTDTQYF
. . TRBJ2-7 TRBV7-9 TGTGCCAGCAGCTTTGGTGGACAAACGAGCTCCTACGAGCAGTACTTC CASSFGGQTSSYEQYF
. TRBD2 TRBJ2-3 TRBV20-1 TGCAGTGCTGAGGGGACGTCCAGACTAGCGACAGATACGCAGTATTTT CSAEGTSRLATDTQYF
many TRBD2 TRBJ2-2 TRBV29-1 TGCAGCGTCCCCGGGACTAGTTCCACCGGGGAGCTGTTTTTT CSVPGTSSTGELFF
. . TRBJ2-7 TRBV11-2 TGTGCCAGCAGCGCCGACAGCAACGAGCAGTACTTC CASSADSNEQYF
. . TRBJ1-1 TRBV5-1 TGCGCCAGCAGCTTGGGGGGCTCGGGAGCTTTCTTT CASSLGGSGAFF
. . TRBJ1-1 TRBV27 TGTGCCAGCAGTTCCCGAGGAGGGCCCACTGAAGCTTTCTTT CASSSRGGPTEAFF
many . TRBJ2-1 TRBV7-2 TGTGCCAGCAGCCCCGGAGGGGTGATGAAAAATGAGCAGTTCTTC CASSPGGVMKNEQFF
. TRBD1 TRBJ2-1 TRBV2 TGTGCCAGCCTGGGGGTCCGGGACAGGGGAGGAAATGAGCAGTTCTTC CASLGVRDRGGNEQFF
few . TRBJ1-1 TRBV19 TGTGCCAGTAAGTGGGATCTGAACACTGAAGCTTTCTTT CASKWDLNTEAFF
few TRBD1 TRBJ2-2 TRBV5-1 TGCGCCAGCAGCTTGGGGCGACAGGGGAGCACCGGGGGGCTGTTTTTT CASSLGRQGSTGGLFF
. . TRBJ1-1 TRBV11-1 TGTGCCAGCAGCTTAGCGGGGTCCGGGTGGACTGAAGCTTTCTTT CASSLAGSGWTEAFF
many . TRBJ2-5 TRBV7-6 TGTGCCAGCAGCTTAGTGGCTAGCCAAGAGACCCAGTACTTC CASSLVASQETQYF
few . TRBJ1-6 TRBV20-1 TGCAGTGCTCCTGGCGGACGGAACAATTCACCCCTCCACTTT CSAPGGRNNSPLHF
many TRBD1 TRBJ2-7 TRBV12-3/TRBV12-4 TGTGCCAGCAGTTTCAGTCAGGGGGCCTACGAGCAGTACTTC CASSFSQGAYEQYF
. . TRBJ1-1 TRBV12-3/TRBV12-4 TGTGCCAGCAGTTTTAGGGAGTCCCTGAACACTGAAGCTTTCTTT CASSFRESLNTEAFF
. TRBD2 TRBJ2-3 TRBV23-1 TGCGCCAGCAGTCAACGACTAGCGGCCACAGATACGCAGTATTTT CASSQRLAATDTQYF
few . TRBJ2-1 TRBV10-3 TGTGCCATCAGTGAGGGAAGACAGATGAGCTCCTACAATGAGCAGTTCTTC CAISEGRQMSSYNEQFF
few . TRBJ2-1 TRBV12-3/TRBV12-4 TGTGCCAGCAGTTTTGGGGGTTCCACCTACAATGAGCAGTTCTTC CASSFGGSTYNEQFF
. . TRBJ2-2 TRBV29-1 TGCAGCGCCGGAGCAGGGGTCAGGGAGCTGTTTTTT CSAGAGVRELFF
. . TRBJ2-3 TRBV12-3/TRBV12-4 TGTGCCAGCAGCCCTTGGGACCCCACAGATACGCAGTATTTT CASSPWDPTDTQYF
. . TRBJ1-2 TRBV5-1 TGCGCCAGCAGCTTGGGGCACGGGAAGGCGGGTTCTGGCTACACCTTC CASSLGHGKAGSGYTF
few . TRBJ2-3 TRBV24-1 TGTGCCACCAGTTTAAGCAGAGGCACAGATACGCAGTATTTT CATSLSRGTDTQYF